The rows below give T cell receptor beta chains drawn from one sample of a study of PD-L1 blockade in urothelial cancer. The table came from immunoSEQ multiplex PCR; TCRdb's copy has only in-frame clones and leaves some out. The table includes tens of thousands of clones, approximately 90% detected once. This material consisted of PBMCs, taken around atezolizumab (anti-PD-L1) treatment. The source is a woman of 80 years or more with urothelial cancer. Both conserved end residues are part of each CDR3. The D gene is left open where the match is weak. Clone size appears in some rows only: once, few, many, or a class for an expanded clone.

V gene: TRBV15; clone size: .; D gene: TRBD1; J gene: TRBJ2-3; CDR3 protein: CATSLQGGTDTQYF; CDR3 DNA: TGTGCCACCAGCTTACAGGGGGGTACAGATACGCAGTATTTT
V gene: TRBV7-9; clone size: few; D gene: TRBD1; J gene: TRBJ1-1; CDR3 protein: CASSLAIGTGDTEAFF; CDR3 DNA: TGTGCCAGCAGCTTAGCTATCGGGACAGGAGACACTGAAGCTTTCTTT
V gene: TRBV7-2; clone size: .; D gene: TRBD2; J gene: TRBJ2-1; CDR3 protein: CASSQGGRPRPGNEQFF; CDR3 DNA: TGTGCCAGCAGCCAGGGAGGGAGACCGAGGCCAGGTAATGAGCAGTTCTTC
V gene: TRBV7-7; clone size: .; D gene: TRBD2; J gene: TRBJ2-7; CDR3 protein: CASSLVAGALSEQYF; CDR3 DNA: TGTGCCAGCAGCCTAGTAGCGGGAGCTTTATCCGAGCAGTACTTC
V gene: TRBV18; clone size: .; D gene: .; J gene: TRBJ2-5; CDR3 protein: CASSPDISAQYF; CDR3 DNA: TGTGCCAGCTCACCGGACATATCGGCCCAGTACTTC
V gene: TRBV10-2; clone size: .; D gene: TRBD2; J gene: TRBJ2-1; CDR3 protein: CASRAGTSSHNEQFF; CDR3 DNA: TGCGCCAGCAGGGCCGGGACTAGCTCCCACAATGAGCAGTTCTTC
V gene: TRBV4-2; clone size: .; D gene: TRBD2; J gene: TRBJ2-3; CDR3 protein: CASSRGTSGSTDTQYF; CDR3 DNA: TGTGCCAGCAGCCGAGGGACTAGCGGGAGCACAGATACGCAGTATTTT
V gene: TRBV9; clone size: .; D gene: .; J gene: TRBJ2-1; CDR3 protein: CASSFNNEQFF; CDR3 DNA: TGTGCCAGCAGCTTTAACAATGAGCAGTTCTTC
V gene: TRBV11-2; clone size: .; D gene: TRBD2; J gene: TRBJ2-3; CDR3 protein: CASSLSLLAGGTDTQYF; CDR3 DNA: TGTGCCAGCAGCTTATCCCTACTAGCGGGAGGAACAGATACGCAGTATTTT
V gene: TRBV5-4; clone size: .; D gene: TRBD1; J gene: TRBJ2-6; CDR3 protein: CASSSAGTATGANVLTF; CDR3 DNA: TGTGCCAGCAGCTCCGCCGGGACAGCGACGGGGGCCAACGTCCTGACTTTC
V gene: TRBV30; clone size: .; D gene: .; J gene: TRBJ2-6; CDR3 protein: CAGQGSGANVLTF; CDR3 DNA: TGTGCCGGCCAGGGTTCGGGGGCCAACGTCCTGACTTTC
V gene: TRBV5-1; clone size: .; D gene: .; J gene: TRBJ2-1; CDR3 protein: CASSVIPGVNNEQFF; CDR3 DNA: TGCGCCAGCAGCGTTATCCCCGGAGTGAACAATGAGCAGTTCTTC
V gene: TRBV28; clone size: .; D gene: .; J gene: TRBJ2-7; CDR3 protein: CASSLPQLNYEQYF; CDR3 DNA: TGTGCCAGCAGTTTACCCCAACTGAACTACGAGCAGTACTTC
V gene: TRBV7-2; clone size: .; D gene: TRBD2; J gene: TRBJ2-1; CDR3 protein: CASSRRLADSYNEQFF; CDR3 DNA: TGTGCCAGCAGCCGGCGACTAGCGGACTCCTACAATGAGCAGTTCTTC
V gene: TRBV11-2; clone size: .; D gene: TRBD2; J gene: TRBJ2-7; CDR3 protein: CASSSANRLASEQYF; CDR3 DNA: TGTGCCAGCAGCTCCGCGAACCGACTAGCAAGCGAGCAGTACTTC
V gene: TRBV6-4; clone size: .; D gene: .; J gene: TRBJ2-7; CDR3 protein: CASSDFCSYYEQYF; CDR3 DNA: TGTGCCAGCAGTGACTTTTGCAGTTACTACGAGCAGTACTTC
V gene: TRBV18; clone size: .; D gene: .; J gene: TRBJ1-3; CDR3 protein: CASSPTQGNTIYF; CDR3 DNA: TGTGCCAGCTCACCCACCCAGGGGAACACCATATATTTT
V gene: TRBV9; clone size: .; D gene: TRBD2; J gene: TRBJ2-1; CDR3 protein: CASSVGGREFGNEQFF; CDR3 DNA: TGTGCCAGCAGCGTAGGCGGGCGGGAGTTTGGTAATGAGCAGTTCTTC
V gene: TRBV6-5; clone size: .; D gene: .; J gene: TRBJ2-5; CDR3 protein: CASSRGRQETQYF; CDR3 DNA: TGTGCCAGCAGCCGAGGCCGACAAGAGACCCAGTACTTC
V gene: TRBV19; clone size: .; D gene: .; J gene: TRBJ1-2; CDR3 protein: CASSTWAGQGTDGYTF; CDR3 DNA: TGTGCCAGTAGTACCTGGGCGGGGCAGGGTACCGACGGCTACACCTTC
V gene: TRBV10-2; clone size: .; D gene: .; J gene: TRBJ2-1; CDR3 protein: CASRARAESSYNEQFF; CDR3 DNA: TGCGCCAGCAGGGCCAGAGCGGAGAGCTCCTACAATGAGCAGTTCTTC
V gene: TRBV6-4; clone size: .; D gene: .; J gene: TRBJ2-1; CDR3 protein: CATESYNEQFF; CDR3 DNA: TGTGCCACAGAAAGCTACAATGAGCAGTTCTTC
V gene: TRBV19; clone size: .; D gene: TRBD2; J gene: TRBJ2-3; CDR3 protein: CASRAGPSGLTDTQYF; CDR3 DNA: TGTGCCAGTAGGGCGGGGCCTAGCGGCCTCACAGATACGCAGTATTTT
V gene: TRBV28; clone size: .; D gene: TRBD2; J gene: TRBJ2-3; CDR3 protein: CASGLADDTQYF; CDR3 DNA: TGTGCCAGCGGACTAGCAGACGATACGCAGTATTTT
V gene: TRBV2; clone size: .; D gene: .; J gene: TRBJ1-2; CDR3 protein: CASSPDRNYGYTF; CDR3 DNA: TGTGCCAGCAGTCCCGACAGGAACTATGGCTACACCTTC
V gene: TRBV18; clone size: .; D gene: .; J gene: TRBJ1-1; CDR3 protein: CASSPFGGANTEAFF; CDR3 DNA: TGTGCCAGCTCACCATTTGGCGGGGCTAACACTGAAGCTTTCTTT
V gene: TRBV9; clone size: .; D gene: .; J gene: TRBJ1-1; CDR3 protein: CASSVGIVKGTEAFF; CDR3 DNA: TGTGCCAGCAGCGTAGGGATAGTCAAGGGGACTGAAGCTTTCTTT
V gene: TRBV5-4; clone size: once; D gene: .; J gene: TRBJ1-3; CDR3 protein: CASSLHPQGTILSGNTIYF; CDR3 DNA: TGTGCCAGCAGCTTGCACCCTCAGGGGACGATCCTCTCTGGAAACACCATATATTTT
V gene: TRBV6-5; clone size: .; D gene: .; J gene: TRBJ1-4; CDR3 protein: CASSPRTFEKLFF; CDR3 DNA: TGTGCCAGCAGTCCCCGGACTTTCGAAAAACTGTTTTTT
V gene: TRBV19; clone size: .; D gene: .; J gene: TRBJ1-3; CDR3 protein: CATAPGVSGNTIYF; CDR3 DNA: TGTGCCACTGCCCCAGGGGTCTCTGGAAACACCATATATTTT
V gene: TRBV2; clone size: .; D gene: .; J gene: TRBJ2-7; CDR3 protein: CASRTDKTSEQYF; CDR3 DNA: TGTGCCAGCAGAACCGATAAGACTAGCGAGCAGTACTTC
V gene: TRBV7-3; clone size: .; D gene: .; J gene: TRBJ2-1; CDR3 protein: CASSSLAHNEQFF; CDR3 DNA: TGTGCCAGCAGCTCACTAGCCCACAATGAGCAGTTCTTC
V gene: TRBV14; clone size: .; D gene: .; J gene: TRBJ2-5; CDR3 protein: CASSQPRGAYLETQYF; CDR3 DNA: TGTGCCAGCAGCCAACCCAGGGGGGCCTATTTGGAGACCCAGTACTTC
V gene: TRBV10-3; clone size: .; D gene: TRBD1; J gene: TRBJ1-5; CDR3 protein: CATGTANQPQHF; CDR3 DNA: TGTGCCACTGGGACAGCTAATCAGCCCCAGCATTTT
V gene: TRBV28; clone size: .; D gene: TRBD1; J gene: TRBJ1-2; CDR3 protein: CASSDRGYGYTF; CDR3 DNA: TGTGCCAGCTCCGACAGGGGCTATGGCTACACCTTC
V gene: TRBV6-1; clone size: few; D gene: TRBD2; J gene: TRBJ2-7; CDR3 protein: CASSEFGGLAGDYEQYF; CDR3 DNA: TGTGCCAGCAGTGAATTCGGGGGACTAGCGGGGGACTACGAGCAGTACTTC
V gene: TRBV19; clone size: .; D gene: .; J gene: TRBJ1-5; CDR3 protein: CASSPTSGGQPQHF; CDR3 DNA: TGTGCCAGTAGTCCCACCTCTGGGGGGCAGCCCCAGCATTTT
V gene: TRBV19; clone size: .; D gene: TRBD2; J gene: TRBJ2-6; CDR3 protein: CASSIRGGRAGANVLTF; CDR3 DNA: TGTGCCAGTAGTATACGTGGCGGGAGGGCTGGGGCCAACGTCCTGACTTTC
V gene: TRBV28; clone size: few; D gene: .; J gene: TRBJ2-7; CDR3 protein: CASSVDKTSYEQYF; CDR3 DNA: TGTGCCAGCAGCGTCGACAAGACCTCCTACGAGCAGTACTTC
V gene: TRBV5-1; clone size: once; D gene: TRBD1; J gene: TRBJ1-2; CDR3 protein: CASSDQGADYGYTF; CDR3 DNA: TGCGCCAGCAGCGATCAGGGGGCCGACTATGGCTACACCTTC
V gene: TRBV9; clone size: .; D gene: .; J gene: TRBJ1-1; CDR3 protein: CASSVGSEFMNTEAFF; CDR3 DNA: TGTGCCAGCAGCGTAGGGTCAGAATTTATGAACACTGAAGCTTTCTTT
V gene: TRBV5-1; clone size: .; D gene: .; J gene: TRBJ2-2; CDR3 protein: CASSSGGKNTGELFF; CDR3 DNA: TGCGCCAGCAGCTCTGGCGGGAAGAACACCGGGGAGCTGTTTTTT